These 5 T cell receptor beta chains share one sample of origin, sequenced in a study of blood T cell repertoires in COVID-19. TCRdb's table, derived via immunoSEQ multiplex PCR, lists solely in-frame clones and lacks some. The top ten clones hold around 1.7% of a sample with 150,000 to 180,000 clones, roughly four fifths of them seen once. Material for sequencing was peripheral blood. The receptors stem from a man older than 75 with acute or convalescent COVID-19.

This chain links TRBV11-2 with TRBJ1-2; D call uncertain. Germline loops: CDR1 SGHAT, CDR2 FQNNGV. The V end lost 5 bases, the J end lost 8 bases, and 18 bases lay between the germline ends. The CDR3 is 14 residues long. In DNA, the CDR3 is TGTGCCAGCAGCGCGCAGAGGACTTCTACAGGCTACACCTTC. The encoded protein is CASSAQRTSTGYTF.

This chain joins TRBV7-9 and TRBJ1-1, with D perhaps TRBD1 (5 bases). V shed 5 bases and J shed 0 bases, with 16 bases lying between them. The germline CDR1 and CDR2 sequences are SEHNR and FQNEAQ (reference sequence). The CDR3 covers 16 residues. The CDR3 loop is CASSDPPGRVNTEAFF. DNA of the CDR3: TGTGCCAGCAGCGACCCCCCAGGGCGAGTGAACACTGAAGCTTTCTTT.

V usage is TRBV10-3 and J usage is TRBJ2-3; 9 bases fit TRBD2. The ends lost 11 bases at V and 3 bases at J; junction bases unmatched: 12. The CDR3 is 15 residues long. Germline values: CDR1 ENHRY, CDR2 SYGVKD. CDR3 in amino acids: CASVPSGESTDTQYF. In nucleotides, the CDR3 is TGTGCCTCAGTCCCTAGCGGGGAGTCTACAGATACGCAGTATTTT.

The genes are TRBV6-5 and TRBJ2-2; TRBD1 matches 11 bases. The V gene's germline CDR1 is MNHEY and CDR2 SVGAGI. J was trimmed by 6 bases and V by 5 bases; bases with no gene match: 5. The CDR3 spans 15 residues. CDR3 sequence reads: CASSRGTGGPGELFF. Written as DNA, the CDR3 is TGTGCCAGCAGTAGGGGGACAGGGGGTCCCGGGGAGCTGTTTTTT.

The rearrangement uses TRBV4-3 and TRBJ1-4; 7 bases line up with TRBD1. Germline assignment: CDR1 LGHNA and CDR2 YSLEER. This CDR3 has 17 residues. Losses at the gene ends were 0 bases for V and 8 bases for J; bases not matched to a gene: 12. The CDR3 loop reads CASSQDPQGGVQEKLFF. As DNA, the CDR3 is TGCGCCAGCAGCCAAGACCCCCAGGGGGGAGTTCAGGAAAAACTGTTTTTT.